What follows describes a single T cell receptor (beta chain). Its target is not known. This entry comes from a study of Ad26.COV2.S vaccination and SARS-CoV-2 variants. Study information: Among those in the COV1001 Ad26.COV2.S trial arm was the donor. The study gave Ad26.COV2.S intramuscularly, once or twice 56 days apart. Study conclusions and caveats: Measures of TCR breadth and depth may have fallen short of total T cell responses. Researchers reported similar non-spike TCR breadth in vaccine and placebo recipients.

Treatment given: roughly 19 received Ad26.COV2.S at low or high dose, single or two shots; 5 received placebo; per-sample allocation not given. Day 63 following the first vaccine or placebo injection was when the samples were taken. Measured with immunoSEQ multiplex PCR; TCRdb has only the in-frame clones, and not every one. Here the sample spans roughly 380,000 clones, 85% to 90% being singletons. This receptor was obtained from a person aged 18-65 years who received the Ad26.COV2.S COVID-19 vaccine or a placebo. Specimen: peripheral blood, collected in a trial of Ad26.COV2.S vaccine versus placebo.

CDR3 DNA sequence: TGCAGCGTTAAGGGACAGGGTTACGAGCAGTACTTC. Protein sequence: CSVKGQGYEQYF. This chain links TRBV29-1 with TRBJ2-7; TRBD1 agrees at 9 bases. The V gene end was trimmed by 5 bases and the J gene end by 4 bases; junction bases not matched to a gene: 3. The length of the CDR3 is 12 residues. Germline V lookup: CDR1 SQVTM, CDR2 ANQGSEA.